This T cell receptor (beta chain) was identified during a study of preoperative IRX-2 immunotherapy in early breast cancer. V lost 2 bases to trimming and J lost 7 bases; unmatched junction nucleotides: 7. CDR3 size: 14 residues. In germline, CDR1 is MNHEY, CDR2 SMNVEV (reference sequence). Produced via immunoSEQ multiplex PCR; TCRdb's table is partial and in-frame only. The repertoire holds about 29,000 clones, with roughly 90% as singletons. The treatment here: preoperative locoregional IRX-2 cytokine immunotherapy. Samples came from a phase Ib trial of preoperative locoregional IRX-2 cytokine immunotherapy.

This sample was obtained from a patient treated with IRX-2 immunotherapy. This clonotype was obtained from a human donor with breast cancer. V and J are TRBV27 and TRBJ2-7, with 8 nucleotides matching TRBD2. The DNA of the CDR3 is TGTGCCAGCAGTTTAAAAGCGGGAGCGAGAGAGCAGTACTTC. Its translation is CASSLKAGAREQYF.